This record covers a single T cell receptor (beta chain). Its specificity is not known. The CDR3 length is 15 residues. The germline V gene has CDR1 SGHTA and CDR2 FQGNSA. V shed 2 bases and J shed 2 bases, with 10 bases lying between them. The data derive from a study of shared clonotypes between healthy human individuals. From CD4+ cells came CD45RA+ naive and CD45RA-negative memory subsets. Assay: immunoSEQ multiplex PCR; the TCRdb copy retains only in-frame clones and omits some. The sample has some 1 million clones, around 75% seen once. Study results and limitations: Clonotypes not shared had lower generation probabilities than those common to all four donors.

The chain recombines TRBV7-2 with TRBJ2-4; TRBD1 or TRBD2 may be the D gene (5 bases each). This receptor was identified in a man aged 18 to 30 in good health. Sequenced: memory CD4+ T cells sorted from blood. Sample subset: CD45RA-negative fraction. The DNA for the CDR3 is TGTGCCAGCAGCTTACGGGGCCAGTCCAAAAACATTCAGTACTTC. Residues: CASSLRGQSKNIQYF.